Below, 25 T cell receptor beta chains from the same sample are listed, as sequenced in a study of T-cell memory formation after mild COVID-19. A single record per CDR3 protein comes from TCRdb applying MiXCR to the 5' RACE reads. The top ten hold more than 20% of the sample, which has around 250,000 distinct CDR3 sequences, around 15% seen once. The source material was PBMCs or a T cell subset sorted from them (not recorded which). Every receptor here comes from a man aged 18 to 30 who had mild COVID-19 (a few samples of this study predate the infection). Cell type and time point are not known.

The rearrangement links TRBV6-2 or TRBV6-3 to TRBJ2-4; a possible D gene is TRBD1 (6 bases). Trimming shortened V by 0 bases and J by 6 bases, and 12 bases separated the two germline ends. The CDR3 consists of 15 residues. Looked up from germline, CDR1 is MNHEY and CDR2 is SVGEGT. This chain's CDR3 is CASSYSNLRGNIQYF. The CDR3 coding sequence is TGTGCCAGCAGTTACTCGAATCTCAGGGGAAACATTCAGTACTTC.

This chain uses TRBV29-1 with TRBJ2-1, with 13 bases lining up with TRBD2. Looked up from germline, CDR1 is SQVTM and CDR2 is ANQGSEA. The CDR3 extends over 15 amino acids. V trimming: 6 bases; J trimming: 8 bases; junction bases outside the gene matches: 10. The CDR3 reads CSVRGLAGLVDEQFF. CDR3 DNA: TGCAGCGTCCGGGGACTAGCGGGGCTAGTAGATGAGCAGTTCTTC.

The chain couples TRBV5-1 to TRBJ2-5; the match to TRBD1 covers 8 bases. Germline-derived CDR1 and CDR2 are SGHRS and YFSETQ. The trim removed 2 bases at V and 1 base at J, leaving 4 bases unmatched. This CDR3 region has 15 residues. DNA of the CDR3: TGCGCCAGCAGCTTAACCGGACAGGGCCAAGAGACCCAGTACTTC. This sequence encodes CASSLTGQGQETQYF.

The chain links TRBV2 to TRBJ2-3, with D tentatively TRBD2 (6 bases). This CDR3 region has 14 residues. Trimming pared 5 bases from V and 2 bases from J, leaving 11 bases between. Germline V CDR1 and CDR2: SNHLY, FYNNEI. For the CDR3, the DNA is TGTGCCAGCAGTCAGAGGACTAACACAGATACGCAGTATTTT. This translates into CASSQRTNTDTQYF.

This clonotype has just a few counts. V usage is TRBV3-1 and J usage is TRBJ2-1, with 11 bases that match TRBD2. Unmatched junction bases numbered 5, after V lost 7 bases and J lost 9 bases. Germline V gene lookup returns CDR1 LGHDT and CDR2 YNNKEL (reference sequence). This CDR3 is 13 amino acids long. The CDR3 DNA is TGTGCCAGCAACGGACTAGCGGGTACTGAGCAGTTCTTC. This sequence encodes CASNGLAGTEQFF.

The V gene is TRBV6-5, the J gene TRBJ1-1, with D tentatively TRBD1 (5 bases). The V end was cut by 5 bases, the J end by 5 bases, with 12 bases between. The CDR3 spans 13 residues. Germline V gives CDR1 MNHEY, CDR2 SVGAGI. The CDR3 bases are TGTGCCAGCAGTCCCTGGGACGGAACTGAAGCTTTCTTT. Translated: CASSPWDGTEAFF.

This clonotype was recorded a few times. The chain links TRBV18 to TRBJ2-2; D might be TRBD1 or TRBD2, each matching 5 bases. The CDR3 runs 15 residues. Germline V gives CDR1 KGHSH, CDR2 LQKENI. Trimming pared 1 base from V and 9 bases from J, leaving 15 bases between. DNA of the CDR3: TGTGCCAGCTCACCACGGGGGACCTCCCGGAGGGAGCTGTTTTTT. It specifies CASSPRGTSRRELFF.

V gene TRBV20-1 combines with J gene TRBJ2-5; either TRBD1 or TRBD2 may fit D (5 bases each). This CDR3 is built from 13 residues. The germline V gene encodes CDR1 DFQATT and CDR2 SNEGSKA (reference sequence). V was shortened by 4 bases and J by 2 bases, with 11 bases between the two germline ends. CDR3 DNA: TGCAGTGCTAAGAGGGACGGTCAAGAGACCCAGTACTTC. As protein: CSAKRDGQETQYF.

This chain links TRBV12-3 or TRBV12-4 with TRBJ2-7; 7 bases fit TRBD1. The DNA end is more similar to TRBJ1-2, so the J call may be wrong. This CDR3 region has 16 residues. Written as DNA, the CDR3 is TGTGCCAGCAGTCCCCTAGGACAGGCCCTAGACTATGGCTACACCTTC. It specifies CASSPLGQALDYGYTF.

This rearrangement joins TRBV6-5 to TRBJ2-7; TRBD2 matches at 7 bases. This CDR3 region has 15 residues. Germline CDR1 is MNHEY and CDR2 is SVGAGI. V lost 2 bases and J lost 3; bases outside the gene matches: 7. CDR3 loop: CASSYGGVSFYEQYF. The DNA of the CDR3 is TGTGCCAGCAGTTACGGGGGGGTGTCTTTCTACGAGCAGTACTTC.

The CDR3: CASSATGAGEAFF. Here the CDR3 DNA reads TGTGCCAGCAGCGCCACGGGGGCAGGTGAAGCTTTCTTT. The gene calls are TRBV7-6 and TRBJ1-1, with D maybe TRBD1 (6 bases). The CDR3 is 13 residues long. V shed 5 bases and J shed 7 bases, with 14 bases lying between them. Germline CDR1 reads SGHVS; CDR2 reads FNYEAQ.

This clonotype was seen just once. The chain is built from TRBV5-1 and TRBJ1-2; D may be TRBD1 (5 bases). CDR3 length: 14 amino acids. Germline V gene sequence: CDR1 SGHRS, CDR2 YFSETQ. Trimming stripped 0 bases from V and 5 bases from J, with 11 bases between. CDR3 coding DNA: TGCGCCAGCAGCTTGGTCGGGACGGAATATGGCTACACCTTC. Translated, it gives CASSLVGTEYGYTF.

The chain joins TRBV6-2 or TRBV6-3 to TRBJ1-1; 7 positions agree with TRBD1. The germline gives CDR1 MNHEY, CDR2 SVGEGT. The CDR3 loop spans 13 amino acids. With 5 bases clipped from V and 10 bases from J, the junction kept 10 bases outside the gene matches. CDR3 region: CASSAQGVGIAFF. The CDR3 DNA reads as TGTGCCAGCAGTGCTCAGGGGGTTGGGATAGCTTTCTTT.

This chain links TRBV7-9 with TRBJ2-2, with 8 bases matching TRBD1. With V trimmed by 3 bases and J by 7 bases, 4 bases remained unmatched. The CDR3 loop spans 14 amino acids. The V gene's germline CDR1 is SEHNR and CDR2 FQNEAQ (reference sequence). The CDR3 region has the DNA TGTGCCAGCAGCTTTCAGGGGGCCGGCGGGGAGCTGTTTTTT. As protein: CASSFQGAGGELFF.

CDR3 in DNA: TGTGCCAGCAGCTCTCAGGGGTTGGCGCAGTATTTT. It codes for CASSSQGLAQYF. The chain uses TRBV7-2 and TRBJ2-3; D possibly corresponds to TRBD1 (6 bases). V gave up 4 bases and J gave up 10 bases, with 12 bases separating them. This CDR3 comprises 12 residues. CDR1 is SGHTA, CDR2 FQGNSA, per germline.

The V gene is TRBV7-9, the J gene TRBJ2-3; a weak D match, TRBD1 (5 bases). The germline V and J ends were trimmed by 1 base and 3 bases, with 8 bases remaining between them. This CDR3 has 14 residues. Germline loops: CDR1 SEHNR, CDR2 FQNEAQ (reference sequence). CDR3 sequence reads: CASSLVPGTDTQYF. The CDR3 DNA sequence: TGTGCCAGCAGCTTAGTTCCAGGGACAGATACGCAGTATTTT. The whole variable domain, filled in from reference TRBV7-9 and TRBJ2-3, reads DTGVSQNPRHKITKRGQNVTFRCDPISEHNRLYWYRQTLGQGPEFLTYFQNEAQLEKSRLLSDRFSAERPKGSFSTLEIQRTEQGDSAMYLCASSLVPGTDTQYFGPGTRLTVL.

The table lists this clonotype with a few counts. The rearrangement uses TRBV2 and TRBJ2-7; possible D gene TRBD1, 5 bases. Trimming removed 6 bases from V and 6 bases from J, with 21 bases in between. The CDR3 covers 15 residues. The germline CDR1 and CDR2 sequences are SNHLY and FYNNEI. The CDR3 spells CASSEQGLSFSEQYF. CDR3 coding DNA: TGTGCCAGCAGCGAGCAGGGCCTTTCTTTCAGCGAGCAGTACTTC.

This sequence joins TRBV12-3 or TRBV12-4 and TRBJ1-5, with D uncertain. The CDR3 sequence is 12 residues long. With 2 bases removed from V and 6 bases from J, the gap between germline ends came to 5 bases. The CDR3 nucleotides read TGTGCCAGCAGTTTATCGACTCAGCCCCAGCATTTT. Encoded protein: CASSLSTQPQHF.

The rearrangement uses TRBV4-3 and TRBJ2-7; 11 bases map to TRBD1. With 4 bases clipped from V and 7 bases from J, the junction kept 6 bases outside the gene matches. The length of the CDR3 is 14 residues. The germline V gene has CDR1 LGHNA and CDR2 YSLEER. The CDR3 loop is CASSPGQGAREQYF. The CDR3 coding sequence is TGCGCCAGCAGCCCAGGACAGGGGGCCCGGGAGCAGTACTTC.

This rearrangement joins TRBV25-1 to TRBJ1-1, with unresolved D. Germline assignment: CDR1 MGHDK and CDR2 SYGVNS. The CDR3 loop spans 14 amino acids. The V end was cut by 1 base, the J end by 1 base, with 7 bases between. The chain's CDR3 is CASSESYGNTEAFF. In DNA, the CDR3 is TGTGCCAGCAGTGAATCGTATGGGAACACTGAAGCTTTCTTT.

The V call is TRBV7-3, the J call TRBJ2-1; either TRBD1 or TRBD2 may supply D (6 bases each). V lost 5 bases and J 8 bases, leaving 16 bases between the germline ends. The CDR3 consists of 14 residues. Germline CDR1 is SGHTA and CDR2 is FQGTGA. The CDR3 loop is CASSPIVGGDEQFF. In DNA form, the CDR3 reads TGTGCCAGCAGCCCAATAGTGGGGGGCGATGAGCAGTTCTTC.

The CDR3 sequence: CASSPEYLNTEAFF. The CDR3 DNA follows: TGTGCCAGCTCACCGGAATACTTGAACACTGAAGCTTTCTTT. The rearrangement links TRBV18 to TRBJ1-1; D remains ambiguous. V was cut by 3 bases and J by 0 bases, with 8 bases left in between. This CDR3 region has 14 residues. Germline V gives CDR1 KGHSH, CDR2 LQKENI.

The chain has TRBV2 and TRBJ2-2, with TRBD2 as a possible D gene (5 bases). V was shortened by 6 bases and J by 5 bases, with 16 bases between the two germline ends. Germline V gene sequence: CDR1 SNHLY, CDR2 FYNNEI. The CDR3 extends over 15 amino acids. The CDR3 protein is CASSGVDALTGELFF. Written as DNA, the CDR3 is TGTGCCAGCAGCGGGGTGGACGCTTTAACCGGGGAGCTGTTTTTT.

V usage is TRBV7-2 and J usage is TRBJ2-1; 8 bases line up with TRBD1. V lost 5 bases and J lost 5; bases outside the gene matches: 8. Germline-derived CDR1 and CDR2 are SGHTA and FQGNSA. This CDR3 has 15 amino acids. This CDR3 is CASSPRTGIDNEQFF. The CDR3 nucleotides read TGTGCCAGCAGCCCAAGGACAGGGATTGACAATGAGCAGTTCTTC.

The V gene is TRBV6-2 or TRBV6-3, the J gene TRBJ2-4, with 7 nucleotides matching TRBD1. CDR1 is MNHEY, CDR2 SVGEGT, per germline. The CDR3 contains 14 residues. Trimming cost V 4 bases and J 1 base; bases outside gene matches: 1. CDR3 sequence reads: CASSLDRAKNIQYF. CDR3 DNA sequence: TGTGCCAGCAGTTTGGACAGGGCCAAAAACATTCAGTACTTC.